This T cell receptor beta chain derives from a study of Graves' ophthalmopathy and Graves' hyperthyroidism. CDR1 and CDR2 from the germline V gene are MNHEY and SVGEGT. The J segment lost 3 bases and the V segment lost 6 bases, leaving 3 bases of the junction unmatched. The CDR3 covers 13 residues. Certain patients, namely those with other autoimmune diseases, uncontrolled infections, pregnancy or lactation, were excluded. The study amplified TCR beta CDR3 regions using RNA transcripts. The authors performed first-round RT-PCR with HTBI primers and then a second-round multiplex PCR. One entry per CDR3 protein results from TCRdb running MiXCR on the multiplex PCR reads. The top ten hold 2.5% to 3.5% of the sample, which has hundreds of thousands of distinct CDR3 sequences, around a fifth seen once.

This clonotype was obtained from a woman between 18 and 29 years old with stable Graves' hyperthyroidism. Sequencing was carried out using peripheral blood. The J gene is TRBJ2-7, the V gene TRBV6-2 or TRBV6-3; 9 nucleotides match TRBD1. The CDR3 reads CASRATGGYEQYF. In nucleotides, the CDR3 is TGTGCCAGCAGAGCGACAGGGGGCTACGAGCAGTACTTC.